The present TCR beta chain was sequenced within a study of blood T cell repertoires in COVID-19. CDR1 and CDR2 (germline): SGHRS, YFSETQ. V was clipped by 4 bases and J by 5 bases; unmatched bases: 7. CDR3 length: 15 residues. The method was immunoSEQ multiplex PCR; TCRdb's version includes in-frame clones alone and lacks a portion of them. The table lists about 160,000 clones, approximately 82% of them singletons. V and J are TRBV5-1 and TRBJ2-2, with TRBD2 matching 8 bases. The receptor's source is a woman aged 80 or over with acute or convalescent COVID-19. Specimen: peripheral blood. CDR3 sequence: CASSAAGVETGELFF. Written as DNA, the CDR3 is TGCGCCAGCAGCGCAGCGGGAGTGGAAACCGGGGAGCTGTTTTTT.